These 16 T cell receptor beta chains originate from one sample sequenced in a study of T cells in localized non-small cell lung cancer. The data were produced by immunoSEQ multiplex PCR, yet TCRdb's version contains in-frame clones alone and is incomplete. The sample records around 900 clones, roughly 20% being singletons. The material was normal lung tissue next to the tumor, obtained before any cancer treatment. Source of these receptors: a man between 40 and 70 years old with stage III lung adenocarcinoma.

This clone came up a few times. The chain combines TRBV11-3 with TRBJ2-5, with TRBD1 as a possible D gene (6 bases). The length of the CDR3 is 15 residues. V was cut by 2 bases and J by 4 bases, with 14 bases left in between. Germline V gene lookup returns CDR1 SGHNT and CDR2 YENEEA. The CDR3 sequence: CASSLLGQPGETQYF. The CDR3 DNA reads TGTGCCAGCAGCTTATTGGGACAACCTGGAGAGACCCAGTACTTC.

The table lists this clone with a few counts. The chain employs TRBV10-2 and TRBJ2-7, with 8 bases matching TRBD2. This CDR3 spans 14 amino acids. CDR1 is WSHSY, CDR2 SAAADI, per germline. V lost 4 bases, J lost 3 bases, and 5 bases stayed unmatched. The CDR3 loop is CASSVGSGVYEQYF. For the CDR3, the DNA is TGCGCCAGCAGTGTTGGTAGCGGGGTCTACGAGCAGTACTTC.

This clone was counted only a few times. The CDR3: CASSPLTNHSYNEQFF. CDR3 nucleotides: TGTGCCAGTAGTCCTTTGACGAACCACTCCTACAATGAGCAGTTCTTC. The V gene is TRBV19, the J gene TRBJ2-1; no clear D. The CDR3 spans 16 residues. The germline V gene encodes CDR1 LNHDA and CDR2 SQIVND (reference sequence). V was trimmed by 5 bases and J by 0 bases, leaving 14 bases between them.

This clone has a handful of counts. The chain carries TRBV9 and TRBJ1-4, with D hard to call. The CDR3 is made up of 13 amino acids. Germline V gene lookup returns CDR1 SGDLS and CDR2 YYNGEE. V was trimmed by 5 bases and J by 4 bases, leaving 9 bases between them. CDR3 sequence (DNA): TGTGCCAGCAGTGGTTACAGTAATGAAAAACTGTTTTTT. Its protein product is CASSGYSNEKLFF.

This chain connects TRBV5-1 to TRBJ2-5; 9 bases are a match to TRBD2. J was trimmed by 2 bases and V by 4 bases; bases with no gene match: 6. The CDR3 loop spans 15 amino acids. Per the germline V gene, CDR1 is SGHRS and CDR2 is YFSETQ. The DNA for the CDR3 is TGCGCCAGCAGCGTTATAGCGGGAGAACAAGAGACCCAGTACTTC. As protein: CASSVIAGEQETQYF.

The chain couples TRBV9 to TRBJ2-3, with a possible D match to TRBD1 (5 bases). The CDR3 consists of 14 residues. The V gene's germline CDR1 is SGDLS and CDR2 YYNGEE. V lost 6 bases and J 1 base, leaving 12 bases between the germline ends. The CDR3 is CASKGEWGTDTQYF. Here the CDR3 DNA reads TGTGCCAGCAAAGGGGAATGGGGCACAGATACGCAGTATTTT.

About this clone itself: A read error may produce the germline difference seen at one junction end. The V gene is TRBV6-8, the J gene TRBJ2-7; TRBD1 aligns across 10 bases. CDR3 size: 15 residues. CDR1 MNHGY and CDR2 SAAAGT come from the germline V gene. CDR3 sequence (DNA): TGTGCCATCAGTCCTGGGACAGGGGCCTCCTACGAGCAGTACTTC. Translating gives CAISPGTGASYEQYF.

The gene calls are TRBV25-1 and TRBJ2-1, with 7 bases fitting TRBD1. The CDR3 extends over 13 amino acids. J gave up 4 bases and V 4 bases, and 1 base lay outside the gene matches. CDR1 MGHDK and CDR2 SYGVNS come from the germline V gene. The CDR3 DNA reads TGTGCCAGCAGTGGGACAGGTTACAATGAGCAGTTCTTC. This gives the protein CASSGTGYNEQFF.

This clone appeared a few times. The CDR3 region has the DNA TGTGCCAGCAAGGTTGGGTATCGGGATCAAGAGACCCAGTACTTC. Translation: CASKVGYRDQETQYF. The rearrangement links TRBV11-3 to TRBJ2-5, with D tentatively TRBD2 (5 bases). The CDR3 is made up of 15 amino acids. Germline assignment: CDR1 SGHNT and CDR2 YENEEA. Deletions cut 7 bases from V and 2 bases from J, with 17 bases between.

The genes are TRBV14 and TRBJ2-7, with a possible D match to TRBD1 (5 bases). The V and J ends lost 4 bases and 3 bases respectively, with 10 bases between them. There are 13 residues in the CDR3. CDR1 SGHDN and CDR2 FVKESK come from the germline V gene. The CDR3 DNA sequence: TGTGCCAGCAGCCCGTACAGGTTCTACGAGCAGTACTTC. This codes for CASSPYRFYEQYF. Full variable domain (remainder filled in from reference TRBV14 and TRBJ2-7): EAGVTQFPSHSVIEKGQTVTLRCDPISGHDNLYWYRRVMGKEIKFLLHFVKESKQDESGMPNNRFLAERTGGTYSTLKVQPAELEDSGVYFCASSPYRFYEQYFGPGTRLTVT.

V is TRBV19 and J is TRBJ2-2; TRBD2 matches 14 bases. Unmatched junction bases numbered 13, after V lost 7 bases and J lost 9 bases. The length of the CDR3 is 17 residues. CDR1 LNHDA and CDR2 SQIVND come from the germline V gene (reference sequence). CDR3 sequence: CASIPTSGGAGGRELFF. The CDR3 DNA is TGTGCCAGTATCCCGACTAGCGGGGGGGCCGGAGGCAGGGAGCTGTTTTTT.

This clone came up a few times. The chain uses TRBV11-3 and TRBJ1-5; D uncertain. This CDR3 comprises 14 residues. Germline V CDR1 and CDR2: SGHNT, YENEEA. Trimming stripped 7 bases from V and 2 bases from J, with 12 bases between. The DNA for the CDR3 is TGTGCCAGCACCTCGGGGTACGGCAATCAGCCCCAGCATTTT. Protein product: CASTSGYGNQPQHF. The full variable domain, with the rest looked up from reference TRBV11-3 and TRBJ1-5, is EAGVVQSPRYKIIEKKQPVAFWCNPISGHNTLYWYLQNLGQGPELLIRYENEEAVDDSQLPKDRFSAERLKGVDSTLKIQPAELGDSAVYLCASTSGYGNQPQHFGDGTRLSIL.

CDR3 in amino acids: CASSPIVGETQYF. Here the CDR3 DNA reads TGTGCCAGCTCACCCATAGTCGGAGAGACCCAGTACTTC. The chain uses TRBV18 and TRBJ2-5; no clear D. Per germline, CDR1 KGHSH and CDR2 LQKENI. Trimming removed 3 bases from V and 4 bases from J, with 9 bases in between. CDR3 length: 13 amino acids.

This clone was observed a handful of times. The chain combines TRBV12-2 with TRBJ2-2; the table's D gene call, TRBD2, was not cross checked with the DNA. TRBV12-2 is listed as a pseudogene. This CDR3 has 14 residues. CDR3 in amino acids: CATLRLAGRGELFF. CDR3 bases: TGTGCCACCCTTCGACTAGCGGGGCGCGGGGAGCTGTTTTTT.

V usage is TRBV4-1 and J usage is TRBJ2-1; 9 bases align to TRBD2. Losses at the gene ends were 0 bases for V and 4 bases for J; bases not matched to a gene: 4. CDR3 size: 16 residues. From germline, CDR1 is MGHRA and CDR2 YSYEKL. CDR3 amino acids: CASSQEEAGGYNEQFF. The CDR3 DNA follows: TGCGCCAGCAGCCAAGAAGAAGCGGGGGGTTACAATGAGCAGTTCTTC.

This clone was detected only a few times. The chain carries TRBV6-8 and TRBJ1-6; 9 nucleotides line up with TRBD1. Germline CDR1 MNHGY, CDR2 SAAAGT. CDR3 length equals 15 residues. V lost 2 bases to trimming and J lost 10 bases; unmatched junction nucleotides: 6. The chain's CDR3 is CASSYGTGRLSPLHF. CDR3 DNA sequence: TGTGCCAGCAGTTACGGGACAGGGCGGCTCTCACCCCTCCACTTT.